This TCR beta chain was sequenced in a study of shared clonotypes between healthy human individuals. Findings of the study overall: Sampling used blood alone; tissue repertoires probably differ. Generation probability values for non-shared clonotypes were lower than those for clonotypes shared by all four donors. Memory subsets had estimated richness that was generally smaller than that of naive subsets.

Genomic DNA of every subset was divided equally among multiple immunoSEQ plates. Clones were read by immunoSEQ multiplex PCR, and TCRdb kept only the in-frame ones, dropping some. The repertoire includes around 2,000,000 clones, about 95% of them detected once, and under 1.5% sits in the top ten. Naive CD8 cells comprised CD45RO-negative, CCR7-positively selected cells, excluding terminally differentiated effector memory CD45RA+ cells. Note on this clone: Its target is unknown.

Germline CDR1 and CDR2: PRHDT and FYEKMQ (reference sequence). This CDR3 is 13 amino acids long. V gave up 4 bases and J gave up 3 bases, with 7 bases separating them. Material: naive CD8+ T cells sorted from blood. This sequence originates from a man aged 18-30 years in good health. The V gene is TRBV13, the J gene TRBJ1-3; unclear D gene. CDR3 nucleotides: TGTGCCAGCAGCTCAGGTCTTGGAAACACCATATATTTT. Amino acids: CASSSGLGNTIYF.